The 32 T cell receptor beta chains reported below all come from one sample, sequenced in a study of T cell responses to AZD1222 COVID-19 vaccine. The method was immunoSEQ multiplex PCR; TCRdb's version includes in-frame clones alone and lacks a portion of them. The sample includes 100,000 to 150,000 clones, 88% of them seen just once. The sample here was peripheral blood, taken on day 0 of AZD1222 vaccination. Every receptor here comes from an adult in good health.

The chain employs TRBV5-1 and TRBJ2-1; no definite D call. This CDR3 has 15 residues. The germline V gene has CDR1 SGHRS and CDR2 YFSETQ. V shed 4 bases and J shed 4 bases, with 15 bases lying between them. The CDR3 sequence is CASSALPESYNEQFF. CDR3 coding DNA: TGCGCCAGCAGCGCCCTTCCGGAAAGTTACAATGAGCAGTTCTTC.

A word on this clone: A junction boundary mismatches the germline segment, possibly from a read error. The rearrangement joins TRBV7-9 to TRBJ1-3, with D uncertain. The germline CDR1 and CDR2 sequences are SEHNR and FQNEAQ (reference sequence). The CDR3 contains 13 residues. This chain's CDR3 is CVSSFESGNTIYF. CDR3 nucleotides: TGTGTCAGCAGCTTCGAAAGTGGAAACACCATATATTTT.

This chain links TRBV30 with TRBJ1-3; weak D call: TRBD1 (6 bases). CDR1 GTSNPN and CDR2 SVGIG come from the germline V gene (reference sequence). The CDR3 sequence is 13 residues long. The germline V and J ends were trimmed by 3 bases and 4 bases, with 10 bases remaining between them. The chain's CDR3 is CAWSGQPGNTIYF. CDR3 bases: TGTGCCTGGAGCGGACAGCCGGGAAACACCATATATTTT.

The chain uses TRBV12-3 or TRBV12-4 and TRBJ1-5; D is undetermined. V dropped 3 bases and J dropped 4 bases, with 4 bases sitting between them. The CDR3 length is 12 residues. The CDR3 loop reads CASSFTNQPQHF. The DNA for the CDR3 is TGTGCCAGCAGTTTTACAAATCAGCCCCAGCATTTT.

This clone was detected once. V gene TRBV2 combines with J gene TRBJ2-5, with D unresolved. Deletions cut 1 base from V and 1 base from J, with 10 bases between. The CDR3 sequence is 15 residues long. Per germline, CDR1 SNHLY and CDR2 FYNNEI. The DNA of the CDR3 is TGTGCCAGCAGTGAAGGGGGTAGGGCCCAAGAGACCCAGTACTTC. Amino acids: CASSEGGRAQETQYF.

This sequence joins TRBV24-1 and TRBJ2-2; a possible D gene is TRBD1 (5 bases). Trimming pared 6 bases from V and 4 bases from J, leaving 14 bases between. The CDR3 extends over 15 amino acids. In germline, CDR1 is KGHDR, CDR2 SFDVKD. Written as DNA, the CDR3 is TGTGCCACCAGTTTACCGCAGGGTCTCACCGGGGAGCTGTTTTTT. Amino acids: CATSLPQGLTGELFF.

The chain joins TRBV29-1 to TRBJ2-1, with 7 bases aligning to TRBD2. Germline lookup yields CDR1 SQVTM and CDR2 ANQGSEA. The CDR3 has 14 amino acids. V was pared by 6 bases and J by 4 bases, with 9 bases of the junction left unmatched. The CDR3: CSVPTSRRYNEQFF. In nucleotides, the CDR3 is TGCAGCGTCCCGACTAGCCGCAGATACAATGAGCAGTTCTTC.

This chain uses TRBV4-1 with TRBJ1-2, with D perhaps matching TRBD1 (6 bases). The germline V gene has CDR1 MGHRA and CDR2 YSYEKL. Trimming removed 1 base at V and 4 bases at J, with 10 bases between. This CDR3 spans 14 amino acids. The CDR3 loop is CASSQAGGLYGYTF. The CDR3 DNA reads TGCGCCAGCAGCCAAGCCGGGGGCCTCTATGGCTACACCTTC.

The gene calls are TRBV7-2 and TRBJ1-1, with 7 bases matching TRBD1. V lost 3 bases, J lost 4 bases, and 5 bases stayed unmatched. Looked up from germline, CDR1 is SGHTA and CDR2 is FQGNSA. The CDR3 sequence is 14 residues long. CDR3 sequence reads: CASSFTTGITEAFF. The DNA for the CDR3 is TGTGCCAGCAGCTTTACGACAGGGATCACTGAAGCTTTCTTT.

This clone was detected only a few times. This rearrangement joins TRBV27 to TRBJ1-5; 7 bases align to TRBD1. This CDR3 spans 17 amino acids. CDR1 is MNHEY and CDR2 is SMNVEV in the germline V gene (reference sequence). The ends lost 4 bases at V and 4 bases at J; junction bases unmatched: 13. The CDR3 DNA reads as TGTGCCAGCAGTTCCTCACACCAATCACAGGGGAATCAGCCCCAGCATTTT. It encodes CASSSSHQSQGNQPQHF.

This clone was picked up one time. This chain uses TRBV3-1 (or the pseudogene TRBV3-2) with TRBJ2-1; TRBD2 aligns across 9 bases. The CDR3 extends over 15 amino acids. V shed 4 bases and J 4 bases; nucleotides not matched to a gene: 5. From germline, CDR1 is LGHDT and CDR2 YNNKEL (reference sequence). In DNA form, the CDR3 reads TGTGCCAGCAGCCGCATAGCGGGGGCTTACAATGAGCAGTTCTTC. It yields the protein CASSRIAGAYNEQFF.

V gene TRBV19 combines with J gene TRBJ2-7; D gene ambiguous. Germline V gene data show CDR1 as LNHDA and CDR2 as SQIVND (reference sequence). This CDR3 region has 18 residues. The V end was cut by 4 bases, the J end by 2 bases, with 24 bases between. The CDR3 bases are TGTGCCAGTAGTACCCGGCCGGCGGCACCTACTACTCCCTACGAGCAGTACTTC. Translating gives CASSTRPAAPTTPYEQYF.

The genes are TRBV7-9 and TRBJ2-7, with 8 positions matching TRBD1. The CDR3 consists of 13 residues. Germline V CDR1 and CDR2: SEHNR, FQNEAQ (reference sequence). The V and J ends lost 8 bases and 2 bases, in that order; junction bases with no gene match: 5. This CDR3 reads CASGTGGPYEQYF. The DNA for the CDR3 is TGTGCCAGCGGGACAGGTGGTCCCTACGAGCAGTACTTC.

This chain uses TRBV6-5 with TRBJ2-7; D is possibly TRBD2 (5 bases). V lost 7 bases, J lost 2 bases, and 15 bases lay in between. Germline-derived CDR1 and CDR2 are MNHEY and SVGAGI. This CDR3 has 14 residues. DNA of the CDR3: TGTGCCAGCACCCGGACGGGGAAGACCTACGAGCAGTACTTC. Its protein is CASTRTGKTYEQYF.

A single count supports this clone. The rearrangement uses TRBV7-8 and TRBJ2-7; D not certain. There are 11 residues in the CDR3. V lost 6 bases, J lost 13 bases, and 16 bases lay in between. Germline assignment: CDR1 SGHVS and CDR2 FQNEAQ. In nucleotides, the CDR3 is TGTGCCAGCAGTTCGGGCCCTCAAGGTTACTTC. Translated: CASSSGPQGYF.

The V call is TRBV18, the J call TRBJ2-6; D unclear. The V end lost 1 base, the J end lost 0 bases, and 13 bases lay between the germline ends. This CDR3 has 18 amino acids. Germline-derived CDR1 and CDR2 are KGHSH and LQKENI. CDR3 sequence reads: CASSPLPLPVSGANVLTF. The CDR3 DNA sequence: TGTGCCAGCTCACCACTGCCTCTTCCCGTCTCTGGGGCCAACGTCCTGACTTTC. Full variable domain (missing parts from reference TRBV18 and TRBJ2-6): NAGVMQNPRHLVRRRGQEARLRCSPMKGHSHVYWYRQLPEEGLKFMVYLQKENIIDESGMPKERFSAEFPKEGPSILRIQQVVRGDSAAYFCASSPLPLPVSGANVLTFGAGSRLTVL.

The rearrangement links TRBV27 to TRBJ2-1; D possibly uses TRBD1 or TRBD2 (5 bases each). Germline lookup yields CDR1 MNHEY and CDR2 SMNVEV (reference sequence). Trimming took 4 bases from V and 0 from J, leaving 10 bases between them. This CDR3 is built from 15 residues. The CDR3 protein is CASSSRDPSYNEQFF. In DNA, the CDR3 is TGTGCCAGCAGTTCTAGGGACCCCTCCTACAATGAGCAGTTCTTC.

The rearrangement links TRBV6-5 to TRBJ2-1, with TRBD2 matching over 15 bases. Germline loops: CDR1 MNHEY, CDR2 SVGAGI. J gave up 9 bases and V 6 bases, and 0 bases lay outside the gene matches. The CDR3 runs to 13 residues. CDR3 nucleotides: TGTGCCAGCAGGGGACTAGCGGGGGGTGAGCAGTTCTTC. This translates into CASRGLAGGEQFF.

This chain uses TRBV10-3 with TRBJ1-2; 9 nucleotides align to TRBD1. The germline V gene encodes CDR1 ENHRY and CDR2 SYGVKD. This CDR3 is 15 amino acids long. V was clipped by 6 bases and J by 8 bases; unmatched bases: 13. CDR3 DNA: TGTGCCATCAGACCCTCCGGGACAGGGCGGGAGGGCTACACCTTC. Translated: CAIRPSGTGREGYTF.

The chain employs TRBV19 and TRBJ1-1; TRBD1 might be the D (6 bases). Germline V gives CDR1 LNHDA, CDR2 SQIVND (reference sequence). The V end lost 4 bases, the J end lost 5 bases, and 17 bases lay between the germline ends. This CDR3 contains 15 residues. CDR3 nucleotides: TGTGCCAGTAGTAGGTTTGCAGGGGCGAAAACTGAAGCTTTCTTT. Translating gives CASSRFAGAKTEAFF.

The rearrangement uses TRBV6-8 and TRBJ2-7; TRBD2 matches 13 bases. The CDR3 is 18 residues long. Trimming at V came to 8 bases and at J to 4 bases, leaving 17 bases not matched to a gene. Germline CDR1 and CDR2: MNHGY and SAAAGT. CDR3 sequence: CASPKTQTWTSGSYEQYF. The CDR3 region has the DNA TGTGCCAGCCCGAAGACACAGACTTGGACTAGCGGGAGTTACGAGCAGTACTTC.

The chain uses TRBV6-5 and TRBJ2-5, with 8 bases matching TRBD2. The CDR3 is 14 residues long. CDR1 and CDR2 (germline): MNHEY, SVGAGI. Unmatched junction bases numbered 1, after V lost 2 bases and J lost 2 bases. The CDR3 sequence: CASSYGTRQETQYF. The CDR3 DNA reads as TGTGCCAGCAGTTACGGGACTAGACAAGAGACCCAGTACTTC.

This rearrangement joins TRBV9 to TRBJ2-1, with TRBD2 identical over 9 bases. J gave up 2 bases and V 3 bases, and 3 bases lay outside the gene matches. CDR3 length: 15 residues. Germline V gene lookup returns CDR1 SGDLS and CDR2 YYNGEE. The CDR3 DNA reads TGTGCCAGCAGCGACCAGCGGGGGGCCTACAATGAGCAGTTCTTC. Its translation: CASSDQRGAYNEQFF.

In regard to this clone: In the same sample, other DNA sequences code for this CDR3. V and J are TRBV30 and TRBJ1-5; D might be TRBD1 (5 bases). Trimming took 0 bases from V and 2 from J, leaving 8 bases between them. CDR3 length: 14 amino acids. CDR1 is GTSNPN, CDR2 SVGIG, per germline (reference sequence). As DNA, the CDR3 is TGTGCCTGGAGTGTACAGACAGGCAATCAGCCCCAGCATTTT. It encodes CAWSVQTGNQPQHF.

The genes are TRBV3-1 (or the pseudogene TRBV3-2) and TRBJ1-5, with no clear D. From germline, CDR1 is LGHDT and CDR2 YNNKEL (reference sequence). The germline V and J ends were trimmed by 4 bases and 4 bases, with 5 bases remaining between them. The CDR3 is 12 residues long. The CDR3 DNA follows: TGTGCCAGCAGCCTGGTAAATCAGCCCCAGCATTTT. Its protein is CASSLVNQPQHF.

The rearrangement links TRBV5-1 to TRBJ1-5, with a tentative D call TRBD1 (5 bases). V lost 0 bases, J lost 5 bases, and 9 bases lay in between. The CDR3 extends over 14 amino acids. CDR1 is SGHRS and CDR2 is YFSETQ in the germline V gene. The CDR3 loop is CASSLAGGDQPQHF. The CDR3 DNA sequence: TGCGCCAGCAGCTTGGCGGGGGGAGATCAGCCCCAGCATTTT.

The genes are TRBV27 and TRBJ2-7, with TRBD1 identical over 7 bases. V dropped 6 bases and J dropped 4; count of bases not matched to a gene: 6. The CDR3 contains 13 residues. The germline CDR1 and CDR2 sequences are MNHEY and SMNVEV (reference sequence). The DNA of the CDR3 is TGTGCCAGCAGGACAGGGTGGTCTTACGAGCAGTACTTC. Its translation is CASRTGWSYEQYF.

This chain joins TRBV7-2 and TRBJ1-2; no definite D call. V was trimmed by 5 bases and J by 6 bases, leaving 19 bases between them. Germline CDR1 reads SGHTA; CDR2 reads FQGNSA. The CDR3 contains 15 residues. CDR3 bases: TGTGCCAGCAGCACCTTTGGGAAGGGAGAGGATGGCTACACCTTC. Its translation: CASSTFGKGEDGYTF.

This rearrangement joins TRBV29-1 to TRBJ1-2, with D perhaps TRBD1 (5 bases). In germline, CDR1 is SQVTM, CDR2 ANQGSEA. This CDR3 is 12 amino acids long. The V and J ends lost 7 bases and 4 bases respectively, with 13 bases between them. Written as DNA, the CDR3 is TGCAGCGCAGAGGGCCAGGGCTATGGCTACACCTTC. Protein product: CSAEGQGYGYTF.

This chain uses TRBV6-2 or TRBV6-3 with TRBJ2-7, with 7 bases fitting TRBD1. The CDR3 totals 14 residues. V lost 4 bases, J lost 0 bases, and 3 bases stayed unmatched. The germline CDR1 and CDR2 sequences are MNHEY and SVGEGT. CDR3 coding DNA: TGTGCCAGCAGTTCGGGACAGCCCTCCTACGAGCAGTACTTC. Protein: CASSSGQPSYEQYF.

In its sample, this clone was seen once. The chain carries TRBV2 and TRBJ2-5; the match to TRBD1 covers 8 bases. Per the germline V gene, CDR1 is SNHLY and CDR2 is FYNNEI. The CDR3 length is 14 residues. The V gene end was trimmed by 6 bases and the J gene end by 5 bases; junction bases not matched to a gene: 8. Here the CDR3 DNA reads TGTGCCAGCAGAAACTCAGGGGGCGGGGAGACCCAGTACTTC. As protein: CASRNSGGGETQYF.

V usage is TRBV6-5 and J usage is TRBJ1-1; D is unresolved. Germline V CDR1 and CDR2: MNHEY, SVGAGI. The CDR3 totals 14 residues. The V end lost 1 base, the J end lost 5 bases, and 11 bases lay between the germline ends. DNA of the CDR3: TGTGCCAGCAGTTACTTCGGGAGATCGACTGAAGCTTTCTTT. It yields the protein CASSYFGRSTEAFF.